This T cell receptor beta chain is drawn from a study of shared clonotypes between healthy human individuals. Broader study findings: Rarefaction showed that sequencing of sorted subsets was incomplete (despite large depth). A small donor pool kept down the genetic and exposure-history diversity that was represented. Non-shared clonotypes had lower generation probabilities than clonotypes shared by all four sorted-subset donors.

This table comes from immunoSEQ multiplex PCR, and its TCRdb copy is limited to in-frame clones, with some not included. Of 2 million to 3 million clones in the sample, under 95% were seen once. Concerning this clone itself: Its antigen is currently unknown.

Germline loops: CDR1 WNHNN, CDR2 SYGVQD (reference sequence). Between the trimmed V and J ends, which lost 2 bases and 4 bases, there was a span of 8 bases. CDR3 length equals 13 residues. The chain joins TRBV10-1 to TRBJ1-1, with D tentatively TRBD1 (6 bases). The origin of this receptor is a man aged 18 to 30 in good health. Some clones in this sample may be carry-over from other donors' samples. What was sequenced was naive CD4+ T cells from PBMCs. Subset: CD45RA+ positively selected. CDR3: CASSEGGGTEAFF. CDR3 nucleotide sequence: TGCGCCAGCAGTGAGGGAGGGGGCACTGAAGCTTTCTTT.